Included here is one T cell receptor beta chain sequence, with context. Its antigen remains unknown. This specimen belongs to a study of response to subunit inactivated influenza vaccine. Study results and caveats: T cells newly recruited by each seasonal influenza vaccination are few, the authors suggested.

TCRdb re-analysed the RT-PCR reads in MiXCR, keeping a single row per CDR3 protein. The sample shows roughly 460,000 distinct CDR3 sequences, roughly 11% of them seen only once. Germline lookup yields CDR1 MGHRA and CDR2 YSYEKL. CDR3 length: 17 residues. The V gene end was trimmed by 0 bases and the J gene end by 1 base; junction bases not matched to a gene: 7. This chain joins TRBV4-1 and TRBJ2-3; 7 bases fit TRBD2. The sample here was PBMCs from blood, taken roughly 48 days after vaccination. The origin of this receptor is a man aged 45-65 years who received an inactivated influenza vaccine. Written as DNA, the CDR3 is TGCGCCAGCAGCCAAGATTGGCTAGCGGCTGGCACAGATACGCAGTATTTT. It is translated as CASSQDWLAAGTDTQYF.